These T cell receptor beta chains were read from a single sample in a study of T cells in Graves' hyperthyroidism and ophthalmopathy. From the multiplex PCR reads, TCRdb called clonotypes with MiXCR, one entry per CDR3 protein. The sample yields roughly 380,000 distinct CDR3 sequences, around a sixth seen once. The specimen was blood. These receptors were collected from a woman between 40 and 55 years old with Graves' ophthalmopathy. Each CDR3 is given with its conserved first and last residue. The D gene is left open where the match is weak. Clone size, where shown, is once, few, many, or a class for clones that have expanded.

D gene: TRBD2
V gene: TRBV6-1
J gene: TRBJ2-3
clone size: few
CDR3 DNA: TGTGCCAGCAGTCAACTAGCGGGAGGGCCAGATACGCAGTATTTT
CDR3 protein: CASSQLAGGPDTQYF

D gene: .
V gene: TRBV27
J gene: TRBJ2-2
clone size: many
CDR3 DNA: TGTGCCAGCAGTCTCGGTCTGACGAACACCGGGAAGCTGTTTTTT
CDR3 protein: CASSLGLTNTGKLFF

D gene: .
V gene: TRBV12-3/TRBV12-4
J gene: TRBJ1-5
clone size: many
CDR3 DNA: TGTGCCAGCAGTCCTACACAGGGAAACAATCAGCCCCAGCATTTT
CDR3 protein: CASSPTQGNNQPQHF

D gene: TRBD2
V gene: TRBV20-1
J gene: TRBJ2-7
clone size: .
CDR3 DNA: TGCAGTGCCAGAGTTAGCGGGAGGGCCGGTTACGAGCAGTACTTC
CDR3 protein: CSARVSGRAGYEQYF

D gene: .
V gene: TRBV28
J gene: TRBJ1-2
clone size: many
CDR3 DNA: TGTGCCAGCAGTTTAATGCAGGCACCTAACTATGGCTACACCTTC
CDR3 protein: CASSLMQAPNYGYTF

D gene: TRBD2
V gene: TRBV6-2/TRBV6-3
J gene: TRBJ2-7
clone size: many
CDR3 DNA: TGTGCCAGCAGCTCCCAGCGGGAGGGTCCCTACGAGCAGTACTTC
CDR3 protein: CASSSQREGPYEQYF

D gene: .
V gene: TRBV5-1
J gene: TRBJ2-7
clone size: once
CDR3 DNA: TGCGCCAGCGGGGCCACCTCCTACGAGCAGTACTTC
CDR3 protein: CASGATSYEQYF

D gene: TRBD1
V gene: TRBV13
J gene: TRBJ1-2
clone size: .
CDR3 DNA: TGTGCCAGCAGCTTACGGACAGGGGTCTCTGCTAACTATGGCTACAACTTC
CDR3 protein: CASSLRTGVSANYGYNF

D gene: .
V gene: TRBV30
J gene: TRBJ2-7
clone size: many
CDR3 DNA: TGTGCCTGGGGGGGTCTCTACGAGCAGTACTTC
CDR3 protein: CAWGGLYEQYF

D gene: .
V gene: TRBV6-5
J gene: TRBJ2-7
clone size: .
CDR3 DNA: TGTGCCAGCAGTTCGAACCTAGGCTCCTACGAGCAGTACTTC
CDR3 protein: CASSSNLGSYEQYF

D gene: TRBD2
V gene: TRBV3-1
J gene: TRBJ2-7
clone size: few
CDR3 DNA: TGTGCCAGCAGCCAAGATGGGGGACTAGCGGTCTACGAGCAGTACTTC
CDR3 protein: CASSQDGGLAVYEQYF

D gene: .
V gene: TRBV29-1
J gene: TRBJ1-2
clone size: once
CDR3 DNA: TGCAGCGCCCCTCAGCCGTGGGGCGGCTACACCTTC
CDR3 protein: CSAPQPWGGYTF

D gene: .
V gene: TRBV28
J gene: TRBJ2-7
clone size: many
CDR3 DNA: TGTGCCAGCAGTTTATATTGGAGGGGGGGGGCCTACGAGCAGTACTTC
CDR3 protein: CASSLYWRGGAYEQYF

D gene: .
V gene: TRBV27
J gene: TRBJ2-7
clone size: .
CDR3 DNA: TGTGCCAGCAGTCCCTGGACGGGATCCTACGAGCAGTACTTC
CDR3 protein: CASSPWTGSYEQYF

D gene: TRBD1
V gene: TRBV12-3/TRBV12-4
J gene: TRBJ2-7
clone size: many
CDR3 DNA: TGTGCCAGCAGTTTATCCAGGACAGGTCAATACGAGCAGTACTTC
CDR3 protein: CASSLSRTGQYEQYF

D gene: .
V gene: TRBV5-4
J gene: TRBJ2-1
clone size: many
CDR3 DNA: TGTGCCAGCAGCTTGGAGTACGCCAATGAGCAGTTCTTC
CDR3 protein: CASSLEYANEQFF

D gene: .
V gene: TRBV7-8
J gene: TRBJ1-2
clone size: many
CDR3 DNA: TGTGCCAGCAGAGAAGAGGGTCCGGGGGGCTACACCTTC
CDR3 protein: CASREEGPGGYTF

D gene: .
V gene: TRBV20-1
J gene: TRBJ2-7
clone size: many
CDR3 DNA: TGCAGTGCTAGAGTTGGAGTAGGAGGCGAGCAGTACTTC
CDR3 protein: CSARVGVGGEQYF

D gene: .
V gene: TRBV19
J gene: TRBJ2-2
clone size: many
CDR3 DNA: TGTGCCAGTAGCCCAATGGTTTGGGGGGAGCTGTTTTTT
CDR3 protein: CASSPMVWGELFF

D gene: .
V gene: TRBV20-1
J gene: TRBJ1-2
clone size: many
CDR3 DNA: TGCAGTGCTAGAGGGGGCCGGGTTACTAACTATGGCTACACCTTC
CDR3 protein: CSARGGRVTNYGYTF

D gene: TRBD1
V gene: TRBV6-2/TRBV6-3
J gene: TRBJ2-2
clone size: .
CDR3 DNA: TGTGCCAGCAGTTTCGGACAGGGGACCACCGGGGAGCTGTTTTTT
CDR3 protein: CASSFGQGTTGELFF

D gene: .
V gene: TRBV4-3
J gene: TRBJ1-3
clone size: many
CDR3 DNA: TGCGCCAGCAGCCAGCAGAGTCCTCACTACTCTGGAAACACCATATATTTT
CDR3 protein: CASSQQSPHYSGNTIYF

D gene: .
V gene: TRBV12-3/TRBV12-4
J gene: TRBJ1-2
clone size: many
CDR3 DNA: TGTGCCAGCAGTTTGGGACCGACATCAACCTTC
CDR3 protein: CASSLGPTSTF

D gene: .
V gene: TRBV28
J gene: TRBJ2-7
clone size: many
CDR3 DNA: TGTGCCAGCCTAAGGGCGGGGGACACCTACGAGCAGTACTTC
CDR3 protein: CASLRAGDTYEQYF

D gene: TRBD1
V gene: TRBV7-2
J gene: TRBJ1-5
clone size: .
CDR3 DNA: TGTGCCAGCAGCCCAAGGACAGGGAACAATCAGCCCCAGCATTTT
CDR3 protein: CASSPRTGNNQPQHF

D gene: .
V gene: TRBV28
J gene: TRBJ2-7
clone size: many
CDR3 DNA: TGTGCCAGCACCTTCGGACAGGAGGGAGAGCAGTACTTC
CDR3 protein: CASTFGQEGEQYF

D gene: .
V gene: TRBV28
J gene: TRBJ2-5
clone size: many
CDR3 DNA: TGTGCCAGCAGTTTGGCACCCTGGGAGACCCAGTACTTC
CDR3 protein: CASSLAPWETQYF

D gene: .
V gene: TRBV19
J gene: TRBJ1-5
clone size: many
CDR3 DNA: TGTGCCAGTAGGAACGACACCGGGACACAATTTTATAGCAATCAGCCCCAGCATTTT
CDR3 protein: CASRNDTGTQFYSNQPQHF

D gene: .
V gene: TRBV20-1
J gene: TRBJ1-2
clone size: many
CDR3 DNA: TGCAGTGCTAGAGATCGGGGGGACCTCTATGGCTACACCTTC
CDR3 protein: CSARDRGDLYGYTF

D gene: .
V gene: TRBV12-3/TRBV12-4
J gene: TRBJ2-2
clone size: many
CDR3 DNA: TGTGCCAGCAGTAACCTCTCCGGGGAGCTGTTTTTT
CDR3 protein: CASSNLSGELFF

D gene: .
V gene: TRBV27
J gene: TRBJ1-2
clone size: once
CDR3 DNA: TGTGCCAGCAGTTATACCTGGACGAACTATGGCTACACCTTC
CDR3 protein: CASSYTWTNYGYTF

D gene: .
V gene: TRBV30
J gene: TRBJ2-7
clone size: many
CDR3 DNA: TGTGCCTGGAGCGCCCCGGGACACCTCTCCTACGAGCAGTACTTC
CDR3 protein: CAWSAPGHLSYEQYF

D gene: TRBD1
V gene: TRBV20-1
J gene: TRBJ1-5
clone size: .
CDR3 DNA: TGCAGTGCTAATACTGCCGGGACAGAAATCAGGCCCCAGCATTTT
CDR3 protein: CSANTAGTEIRPQHF

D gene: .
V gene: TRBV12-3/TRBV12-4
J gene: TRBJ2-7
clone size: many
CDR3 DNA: TGTGCCAGCACCGAAGGAGGGAGCTCCTACGAGCAGTACTTC
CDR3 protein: CASTEGGSSYEQYF

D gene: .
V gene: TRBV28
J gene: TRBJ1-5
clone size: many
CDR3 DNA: TGTGCCAGCAGGCCCTTACTGGGGCCGGGGAATCAGCCCCAGCATTTT
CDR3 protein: CASRPLLGPGNQPQHF

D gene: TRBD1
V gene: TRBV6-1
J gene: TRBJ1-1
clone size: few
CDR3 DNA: TGTGCCAGCAGCAACCATCCCCAGGGGGTCGACACTGAAGCTTTCTTT
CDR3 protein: CASSNHPQGVDTEAFF

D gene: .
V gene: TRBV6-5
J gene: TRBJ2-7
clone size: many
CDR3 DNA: TGTGCCAGCGTTGGCGGGATGATATACGAGCAGTACTTC
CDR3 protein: CASVGGMIYEQYF

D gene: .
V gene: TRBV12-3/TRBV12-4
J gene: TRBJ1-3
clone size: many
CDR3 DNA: TGTGCCAGCAGTTTTACCGGCTCTGGAAACACCATATATTTT
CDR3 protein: CASSFTGSGNTIYF

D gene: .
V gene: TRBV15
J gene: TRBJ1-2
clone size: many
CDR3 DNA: TGTGCCACCAGCAGCCCCGCCGGGGACCCGCGGGGGACCTCCATCTCTAACTATGGCTACACCTTC
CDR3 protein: CATSSPAGDPRGTSISNYGYTF

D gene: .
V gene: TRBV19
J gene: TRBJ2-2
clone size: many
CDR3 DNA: TGTGCCAGTACCATGGGGGGAACGAACACCGGGGAGCTGTTTTTT
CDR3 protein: CASTMGGTNTGELFF

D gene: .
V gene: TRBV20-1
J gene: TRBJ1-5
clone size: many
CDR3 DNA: TGCAGTGCTAGAGATCCGTGGGGCGAAGGGCAGCCCCAGCATTTT
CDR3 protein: CSARDPWGEGQPQHF

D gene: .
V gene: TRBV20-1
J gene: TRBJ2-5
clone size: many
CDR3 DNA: TGCAGTGCTCAGAGACAGTCCCAAGAGACCCAGTACTTC
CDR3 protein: CSAQRQSQETQYF

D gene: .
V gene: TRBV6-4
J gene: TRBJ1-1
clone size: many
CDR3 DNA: TGTGCCAGCAGACTAGACTACTCGAAGGACATGAACACTGAAGCTTTCTTT
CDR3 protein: CASRLDYSKDMNTEAFF

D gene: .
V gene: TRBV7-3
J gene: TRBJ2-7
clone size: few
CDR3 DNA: TGTGCCAGCAGCTTCGATCGGATTAACGAGCAGTACTTC
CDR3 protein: CASSFDRINEQYF

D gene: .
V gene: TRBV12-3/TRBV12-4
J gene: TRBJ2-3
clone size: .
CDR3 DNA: TGTGCCAGCAGTCCCCGGACAGGAGGGACAGATACGCAGTATTTT
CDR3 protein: CASSPRTGGTDTQYF

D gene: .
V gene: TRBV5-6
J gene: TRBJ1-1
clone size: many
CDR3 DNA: TGTGCCAGCAGCTGGGGGGACACTGAAGCTTTCTTT
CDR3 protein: CASSWGDTEAFF

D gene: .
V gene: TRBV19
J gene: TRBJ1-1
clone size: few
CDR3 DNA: TGTGTCAGTAGAGCGGCAGGGGAGAACACTGAAGCTTTCTTT
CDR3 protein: CVSRAAGENTEAFF

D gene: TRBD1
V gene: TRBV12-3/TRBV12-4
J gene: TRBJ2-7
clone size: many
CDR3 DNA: TGTGCCAGCAGTTTATTCGGGTTGAGGGACAGGGGGCGCGAGCAGTACTTC
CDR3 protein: CASSLFGLRDRGREQYF

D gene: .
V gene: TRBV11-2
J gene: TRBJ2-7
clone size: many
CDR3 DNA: TGTGCCAGCAGCTTACGGGGGACCTTGCAGTACTTC
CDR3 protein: CASSLRGTLQYF

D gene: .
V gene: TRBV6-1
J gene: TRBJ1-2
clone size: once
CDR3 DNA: TGTGCCAGCAGTGAATCCGGGACCCCTGTAATTAGCTACACCTTC
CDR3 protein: CASSESGTPVISYTF

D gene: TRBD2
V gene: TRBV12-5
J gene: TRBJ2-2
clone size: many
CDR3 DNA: TGTGCTAGTGGTTTGGTACTCCTCCGACTAGCGGGAGAGGGGGCCGGGGAGCTGTTTTTT
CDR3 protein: CASGLVLLRLAGEGAGELFF

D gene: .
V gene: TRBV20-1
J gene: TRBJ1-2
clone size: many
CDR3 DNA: TGCAGTGTTCCGGGAGAGAGTTACGGGGACTATGGCTACACCTTC
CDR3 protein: CSVPGESYGDYGYTF

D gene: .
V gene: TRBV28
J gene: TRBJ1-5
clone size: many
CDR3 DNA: TGTGCCAGTGCGACTGGGATAAGGCAGCCCCAGCATTTT
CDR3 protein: CASATGIRQPQHF

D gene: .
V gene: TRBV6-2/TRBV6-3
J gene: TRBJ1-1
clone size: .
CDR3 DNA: TGTGCCAGCAGTTCCCAGGTCACCACTGAAGCTTTCTTT
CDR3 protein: CASSSQVTTEAFF

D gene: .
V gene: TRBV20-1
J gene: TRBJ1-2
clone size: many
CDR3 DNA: TGCAGTGCTAGCGATGACCCTTATGGCTACACCTTC
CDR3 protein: CSASDDPYGYTF